A single sample is the source of the 27 T cell receptor beta chains below, sequenced in a study of blood T cell repertoires in COVID-19. Only in-frame clones appear in the TCRdb table, and some are missing; sequencing was by immunoSEQ multiplex PCR. The data contain about 360,000 clones, around 86% of them seen just once; the ten biggest clones take up over 2.5%. The specimen was peripheral blood. The receptor set was obtained from a human donor in a cohort sampled during active COVID-19.

This clone has just one count. The rearrangement links TRBV5-8 to TRBJ1-3; perhaps TRBD1 as D (5 bases). The CDR3 runs to 17 residues. Germline V CDR1 and CDR2: SGHTS, YDEGEE. Trimming removed 0 bases at V and 0 bases at J, with 13 bases between. CDR3 DNA: TGTGCCAGCAGCTTGGCCTGGGGGGACTTCTCTGGAAACACCATATATTTT. Its translation: CASSLAWGDFSGNTIYF.

V is TRBV5-6 and J is TRBJ1-4; D call uncertain. Germline values: CDR1 SGHDT, CDR2 YYEEEE. This CDR3 has 14 amino acids. Trimming removed 4 bases from V and 1 base from J, with 8 bases in between. Written as DNA, the CDR3 is TGTGCCAGCAGCGCGGCTGGAACTAATGAAAAACTGTTTTTT. Translation: CASSAAGTNEKLFF.

The chain is built from TRBV7-2 and TRBJ2-3; TRBD2 matches at 7 bases. The J segment lost 4 bases and the V segment lost 2 bases, leaving 6 bases of the junction unmatched. CDR1 is SGHTA, CDR2 FQGNSA, per germline. The CDR3 sequence is 15 residues long. The CDR3, as DNA: TGTGCCAGCAGCTTAAGTCGGGGAGGGGCAGATACGCAGTATTTT. Translated, it gives CASSLSRGGADTQYF.

V usage is TRBV20-1 and J usage is TRBJ2-3, with 8 bases matching TRBD2. CDR3 length: 14 residues. V trimming: 4 bases; J trimming: 6 bases; junction bases outside the gene matches: 9. From germline, CDR1 is DFQATT and CDR2 SNEGSKA (reference sequence). The CDR3 is CSATERGLADTQYF. In nucleotides, the CDR3 is TGCAGTGCTACTGAGCGGGGGTTGGCGGATACGCAGTATTTT.

This chain links TRBV30 with TRBJ2-3; no reliable D call. This CDR3 has 14 residues. Germline values: CDR1 GTSNPN, CDR2 SVGIG (reference sequence). The V gene lost 0 bases and the J gene lost 1 base, with 8 bases spanning the gap. Here the CDR3 DNA reads TGTGCCTGGAGTGTGGGTCAGGGCACAGATACGCAGTATTTT. Residues: CAWSVGQGTDTQYF.

This clone has a count of ten or more. The chain uses TRBV6-5 and TRBJ2-7; 9 bases agree with TRBD1. The V gene's germline CDR1 is MNHEY and CDR2 SVGAGI. Losses at the gene ends were 7 bases for V and 1 base for J; bases not matched to a gene: 8. The CDR3 has 15 residues. The CDR3 spells CASTDGTGISYEQYF. The CDR3 DNA reads TGTGCCAGCACCGATGGGACAGGGATTTCCTACGAGCAGTACTTC.

The V and J genes are TRBV21-1 and TRBJ2-4; no DNA check was done on the table's D call, TRBD2. TRBV21-1 is described as a pseudogene. This CDR3 is built from 17 residues. As DNA, the CDR3 is TGTGCCAGCAGCAACGCAGCGGGAGTCCCTTCCAAAAACATTCAGTACTTC. Its translation: CASSNAAGVPSKNIQYF.

The genes are TRBV5-1 and TRBJ2-2; 7 bases are shared with TRBD1. V lost 0 bases and J lost 3; bases outside the gene matches: 5. Germline assignment: CDR1 SGHRS and CDR2 YFSETQ. This CDR3 is 16 amino acids long. CDR3 sequence: CASSLVAQGDTGELFF. CDR3 bases: TGCGCCAGCAGCTTGGTCGCCCAGGGGGACACCGGGGAGCTGTTTTTT.

The V and J genes are TRBV11-2 and TRBJ2-5; TRBD2 aligns across 9 bases. The length of the CDR3 is 18 residues. The V gene's germline CDR1 is SGHAT and CDR2 FQNNGV. J was trimmed by 5 bases and V by 3 bases; bases with no gene match: 16. CDR3: CASSFRARGGLALETQYF. The DNA of the CDR3 is TGTGCCAGCAGCTTCCGGGCCCGGGGAGGACTAGCGCTCGAGACCCAGTACTTC.

The chain is built from TRBV5-1 and TRBJ2-1, with a tentative D call TRBD2 (6 bases). Per germline, CDR1 SGHRS and CDR2 YFSETQ. Trimming pared 1 base from V and 0 bases from J, leaving 14 bases between. This CDR3 comprises 17 residues. CDR3: CASSLRRDFNSYNEQFF. In DNA form, the CDR3 reads TGCGCCAGCAGCTTGAGGCGGGACTTCAACTCCTACAATGAGCAGTTCTTC. Combining the CDR3 with reference TRBV5-1 and TRBJ2-1 gives the whole variable domain KAGVTQTPRYLIKTRGQQVTLSCSPISGHRSVSWYQQTPGQGLQFLFEYFSETQRNKGNFPGRFSGRQFSNSRSEMNVSTLELGDSALYLCASSLRRDFNSYNEQFFGPGTRLTVL.

This clone occurred once. The J gene is TRBJ1-1, the V gene TRBV30; D possibly corresponds to TRBD1 (5 bases). CDR1 GTSNPN and CDR2 SVGIG come from the germline V gene (reference sequence). Trimming stripped 3 bases from V and 1 base from J, with 18 bases between. This CDR3 has 16 residues. In DNA form, the CDR3 reads TGTGCCTGGAGCCCCCCTGGGAGGGGAGGGAACACTGAAGCTTTCTTT. It yields the protein CAWSPPGRGGNTEAFF.

V gene TRBV23-1 combines with J gene TRBJ1-4; D possibly corresponds to TRBD1 (6 bases). TRBV23-1 is an ORF for which the function is uncertain. V was pared by 3 bases and J by 6 bases, with 32 bases between. This CDR3 contains 21 residues. The DNA for the CDR3 is TGCGCCAGCAGTCACCCCCAGGACGACAGGAACTTTGCAACTGAAGATGAAAAACTGTTTTTT. This translates into CASSHPQDDRNFATEDEKLFF.

This clone was counted a single time. The rearrangement joins TRBV5-6 to TRBJ2-4; 13 bases line up with TRBD2. J gave up 5 bases and V 4 bases, and 12 bases lay outside the gene matches. Germline V gene data show CDR1 as SGHDT and CDR2 as YYEEEE. The CDR3 has 18 residues. This chain's CDR3 is CASSRRTSGSMGENIQYF. The CDR3 nucleotides read TGTGCCAGCAGCCGGAGGACTAGCGGGAGTATGGGGGAAAACATTCAGTACTTC.

This chain uses TRBV19 with TRBJ2-3; the D gene is possibly TRBD2 (5 bases). Germline assignment: CDR1 LNHDA and CDR2 SQIVND (reference sequence). V shed 4 bases and J shed 0 bases, with 11 bases lying between them. The CDR3 covers 15 residues. The CDR3 nucleotides are TGTGCCAGTAGTACTGGGGAGACAAGCACAGATACGCAGTATTTT. This codes for CASSTGETSTDTQYF.

The chain links TRBV5-6 to TRBJ1-3; D not resolved. Germline CDR1 and CDR2: SGHDT and YYEEEE. The CDR3 covers 12 residues. The V gene lost 1 base and the J gene lost 9 bases, with 8 bases spanning the gap. This CDR3 is CASSLTVGTIYF. CDR3 in DNA: TGTGCCAGCAGCTTGACAGTCGGCACCATATATTTT.

This clone appeared many times. V gene TRBV5-1 combines with J gene TRBJ2-1, with D uncertain. The V and J ends lost 4 bases and 5 bases respectively, with 16 bases between them. The CDR3 sequence is 15 residues long. Germline V gene sequence: CDR1 SGHRS, CDR2 YFSETQ. In nucleotides, the CDR3 is TGCGCCAGCAGCCTCGGCTTCCGCGACAACAATGAGCAGTTCTTC. Translated, it gives CASSLGFRDNNEQFF. Based on the CDR3 plus reference TRBV5-1 and TRBJ2-1, the full variable domain is KAGVTQTPRYLIKTRGQQVTLSCSPISGHRSVSWYQQTPGQGLQFLFEYFSETQRNKGNFPGRFSGRQFSNSRSEMNVSTLELGDSALYLCASSLGFRDNNEQFFGPGTRLTVL.

The chain combines TRBV6-5 with TRBJ2-5, with 9 bases matching TRBD1. The CDR3 sequence is 13 residues long. Germline assignment: CDR1 MNHEY and CDR2 SVGAGI. J gave up 5 bases and V 5 bases, and 3 bases lay outside the gene matches. This chain's CDR3 is CASSRTGEETQYF. CDR3 sequence (DNA): TGTGCCAGCAGTCGGACAGGGGAGGAGACCCAGTACTTC.

This clone was seen a single time. The V call is TRBV11-3, the J call TRBJ2-3, with D perhaps matching TRBD2 (7 bases). The V gene's germline CDR1 is SGHNT and CDR2 YENEEA. The ends were cut back, 4 bases at V and 6 bases at J, with 17 bases in the middle. This CDR3 contains 15 residues. The CDR3 DNA reads TGTGCCAGCAGCTCTGGAGGGGGGGTGTTGGATACGCAGTATTTT. Translating it yields CASSSGGGVLDTQYF.

The chain recombines TRBV11-3 with TRBJ1-1, with no clear D. This CDR3 has 14 residues. The V end was cut by 0 bases, the J end by 1 base, with 6 bases between. Germline loops: CDR1 SGHNT, CDR2 YENEEA. In DNA form, the CDR3 reads TGTGCCAGCAGCTTAGAGGGCCCGAACACTGAAGCTTTCTTT. Translating it yields CASSLEGPNTEAFF.

The V and J genes are TRBV5-8 and TRBJ1-3; 11 bases line up with TRBD1. Losses at the gene ends were 3 bases for V and 8 bases for J; bases not matched to a gene: 4. Germline V gene data show CDR1 as SGHTS and CDR2 as YDEGEE. The CDR3 extends over 14 amino acids. The CDR3, as DNA: TGTGCCAGCAGCTCAAGGGACAGGGGGTACACCATATATTTT. Its protein product is CASSSRDRGYTIYF.

V gene TRBV6-1 combines with J gene TRBJ1-5; D remains unclear. CDR1 and CDR2 (germline): MNHNS, SASEGT. Trimming removed 0 bases from V and 0 bases from J, with 6 bases in between. This CDR3 comprises 15 residues. In DNA form, the CDR3 reads TGTGCCAGCAGTGAAGCGAGGGTTAGCAATCAGCCCCAGCATTTT. The encoded protein is CASSEARVSNQPQHF.

V and J are TRBV4-2 and TRBJ2-3; a possible D gene is TRBD2 (6 bases). The length of the CDR3 is 18 residues. Germline values: CDR1 LGHNA, CDR2 YNFKEQ. Trimming took 2 bases from V and 2 from J, leaving 20 bases between them. The CDR3 sequence: CASSQWGWRGEFTDTQYF. CDR3 in DNA: TGTGCCAGCAGCCAATGGGGGTGGAGGGGTGAGTTCACAGATACGCAGTATTTT.

The chain recombines TRBV7-2 with TRBJ1-5; no reliable D call. V gave up 5 bases and J gave up 0 bases, with 11 bases separating them. This CDR3 has 15 residues. Germline V gives CDR1 SGHTA, CDR2 FQGNSA. CDR3 residues: CASSRDSASNQPQHF. As DNA, the CDR3 is TGTGCCAGCAGCCGCGACTCAGCTAGCAATCAGCCCCAGCATTTT.

The rearrangement uses TRBV28 and TRBJ2-5, with 11 bases aligning to TRBD1. Germline V lookup: CDR1 MDHEN, CDR2 SYDVKM. V trimming: 5 bases; J trimming: 4 bases; junction bases outside the gene matches: 9. The CDR3 is 16 amino acids. Here the CDR3 reads CASSSSGQGASETQYF. CDR3 sequence (DNA): TGTGCCAGCAGTAGCTCAGGACAGGGGGCATCAGAGACCCAGTACTTC.

The chain carries TRBV24-1 and TRBJ2-7; 10 nucleotides line up with TRBD1. J was trimmed by 6 bases and V by 4 bases; bases with no gene match: 8. The CDR3 covers 15 residues. In germline, CDR1 is KGHDR, CDR2 SFDVKD. CDR3 sequence reads: CATSDPGQGTGEQYF. CDR3 in DNA: TGTGCCACCAGTGACCCGGGACAGGGGACTGGCGAGCAGTACTTC.

The V gene is TRBV7-8, the J gene TRBJ1-1; 11 bases match TRBD1. Looked up from germline, CDR1 is SGHVS and CDR2 is FQNEAQ. The CDR3 loop spans 20 amino acids. Trimming removed 0 bases from V and 0 bases from J; junction bases left unmatched: 12. As DNA, the CDR3 is TGTGCCAGCAGCTTAGCCAGAGAGGACAGGGGGCGAAGGGTGAACACTGAAGCTTTCTTT. Translation gives CASSLAREDRGRRVNTEAFF.

This clone was counted a few times. The sample carries other DNA sequences with the same CDR3. CDR3 amino acids: CASSLTGDQPQHF. The CDR3 bases are TGTGCCAGCAGTTTAACTGGAGATCAGCCCCAGCATTTT. The chain joins TRBV12-3 or TRBV12-4 to TRBJ1-5, with no clear D. V shed 2 bases and J shed 5 bases, with 7 bases lying between them. This CDR3 is 13 amino acids long.